These T cell receptor beta chains were read from a single sample in a study of radiation and T cells in renal cell carcinoma. Sequencing was performed with immunoSEQ multiplex PCR; in TCRdb, only in-frame clones are kept and a portion is missing. This sample yields 40,000 to 50,000 clones, of which about 82% are seen a single time; about 26% belongs to the top ten. Here the sequenced sample was blood, taken from a patient whose treatment included radiotherapy and nephrectomy. The receptors shown here come from a woman aged 65 to 85 with renal cell carcinoma. CDR3s include the opening cysteine and the closing phenylalanine or tryptophan. Fields, in order: J gene, V gene, clone size, D gene, CDR3 protein, CDR3 DNA. The D gene is left open where the match is weak. Clone sizes are given selectively: once, few, many, or a class where the clone is expanded.

j_call: TRBJ2-3
v_call: TRBV5-4
clone_size: -
d_call: -
cdr3_aa: CASSRGQTGPTDTQYF
cdr3_nt: TGTGCCAGCAGCCGAGGACAGACTGGTCCCACAGATACGCAGTATTTT

j_call: TRBJ1-1
v_call: TRBV19
clone_size: -
d_call: -
cdr3_aa: CASSIQLGTEAFF
cdr3_nt: TGTGCCAGTAGTATACAGTTAGGCACTGAAGCTTTCTTT

j_call: TRBJ1-1
v_call: TRBV5-6
clone_size: -
d_call: -
cdr3_aa: CASSLGQYTEAFF
cdr3_nt: TGTGCCAGCAGCTTGGGACAGTACACTGAAGCTTTCTTT

j_call: TRBJ2-2
v_call: TRBV7-9
clone_size: -
d_call: TRBD1
cdr3_aa: CASSLLRGLGTGELFF
cdr3_nt: TGTGCCAGCAGCCTGCTCAGGGGGCTCGGCACCGGGGAGCTGTTTTTT

j_call: TRBJ2-1
v_call: TRBV5-6
clone_size: -
d_call: TRBD2
cdr3_aa: CASSLPSGDYNEQFF
cdr3_nt: TGTGCCAGCAGCTTACCTAGCGGGGACTACAATGAGCAGTTCTTC

j_call: TRBJ2-7
v_call: TRBV27
clone_size: -
d_call: TRBD1
cdr3_aa: CASSPGQRSYEQYF
cdr3_nt: TGTGCCAGCAGTCCGGGACAGCGCTCCTACGAGCAGTACTTC

j_call: TRBJ1-2
v_call: TRBV18
clone_size: once
d_call: -
cdr3_aa: CASSPPINSYYGYTF
cdr3_nt: TGTGCCAGCTCACCACCTATCAACTCTTACTATGGCTACACCTTC

j_call: TRBJ1-2
v_call: TRBV11-2
clone_size: -
d_call: -
cdr3_aa: CASSFLLDYGYTF
cdr3_nt: TGTGCCAGCAGCTTCCTATTGGACTATGGCTACACCTTC

j_call: TRBJ2-5
v_call: TRBV10-3
clone_size: once
d_call: TRBD2
cdr3_aa: CAISEGTSGSQETQYF
cdr3_nt: TGTGCCATCAGTGAGGGGACTAGCGGGAGTCAAGAGACCCAGTACTTC

j_call: TRBJ1-1
v_call: TRBV28
clone_size: -
d_call: TRBD1
cdr3_aa: CASRTDRGLNTEAFF
cdr3_nt: TGTGCCAGCAGAACCGACAGGGGCTTGAACACTGAAGCTTTCTTT

j_call: TRBJ1-2
v_call: TRBV19
clone_size: -
d_call: -
cdr3_aa: CASSLDSHSYGYTF
cdr3_nt: TGTGCCAGTAGTTTGGACAGCCACAGCTATGGCTACACCTTC

j_call: TRBJ2-2
v_call: TRBV10-3
clone_size: few
d_call: -
cdr3_aa: CAISGRTNTGELFF
cdr3_nt: TGTGCCATCAGTGGGAGGACGAACACCGGGGAGCTGTTTTTT

j_call: TRBJ2-5
v_call: TRBV7-7
clone_size: -
d_call: -
cdr3_aa: CASSSGRTYQETQYF
cdr3_nt: TGTGCCAGCAGTTCCGGACGGACGTACCAGGAGACCCAGTACTTC

j_call: TRBJ1-5
v_call: TRBV27
clone_size: -
d_call: -
cdr3_aa: CASRKVELKGNQPQHF
cdr3_nt: TGTGCCAGCAGAAAGGTAGAACTAAAGGGCAATCAGCCCCAGCATTTT

j_call: TRBJ1-2
v_call: TRBV5-8
clone_size: -
d_call: -
cdr3_aa: CASSPGIPAETF
cdr3_nt: TGTGCCAGCAGCCCAGGTATCCCCGCTGAGACCTTC

j_call: TRBJ2-3
v_call: TRBV4-2
clone_size: -
d_call: -
cdr3_aa: CASSQVARSDTQYF
cdr3_nt: TGTGCCAGCAGCCAAGTTGCGCGATCAGATACGCAGTATTTT

j_call: TRBJ1-5
v_call: TRBV5-4
clone_size: -
d_call: -
cdr3_aa: CASSSRTASRQPQHF
cdr3_nt: TGTGCCAGCAGCTCTAGGACGGCTTCTCGGCAGCCCCAGCATTTT

j_call: TRBJ2-1
v_call: TRBV7-9
clone_size: -
d_call: TRBD2
cdr3_aa: CASSPSGVTYNEQFF
cdr3_nt: TGTGCCAGCAGCCCTAGCGGGGTTACCTACAATGAGCAGTTCTTC

j_call: TRBJ1-5
v_call: TRBV9
clone_size: once
d_call: TRBD1
cdr3_aa: CASSATGGSQPQHF
cdr3_nt: TGTGCCAGCAGCGCCACAGGGGGCAGTCAGCCCCAGCATTTT

j_call: TRBJ1-5
v_call: TRBV27
clone_size: -
d_call: TRBD1
cdr3_aa: CASSSATGVGNQPQHF
cdr3_nt: TGTGCCAGCAGTTCGGCTACAGGGGTGGGCAATCAGCCCCAGCATTTT

j_call: TRBJ1-2
v_call: TRBV28
clone_size: -
d_call: TRBD1
cdr3_aa: CASSWTGSNYGYTF
cdr3_nt: TGTGCCAGCAGTTGGACAGGGAGTAACTATGGCTACACCTTC

j_call: TRBJ1-1
v_call: TRBV6-5
clone_size: -
d_call: -
cdr3_aa: CASRGPYDGEAFF
cdr3_nt: TGTGCCAGCAGGGGACCCTACGATGGTGAAGCTTTCTTT

j_call: TRBJ2-7
v_call: TRBV5-5
clone_size: many
d_call: -
cdr3_aa: CASSLSGGEQYF
cdr3_nt: TGTGCCAGCAGCTTGTCTGGGGGCGAGCAGTACTTC

j_call: TRBJ1-2
v_call: TRBV6-5
clone_size: once
d_call: -
cdr3_aa: CASSYEVQGNYGYTF
cdr3_nt: TGTGCCAGCAGTTACGAGGTCCAGGGGAACTATGGCTACACCTTC

j_call: TRBJ2-3
v_call: TRBV19
clone_size: -
d_call: TRBD2
cdr3_aa: CATTSGSWGTDTQYF
cdr3_nt: TGTGCCACTACTAGCGGGAGCTGGGGCACAGATACGCAGTATTTT

j_call: TRBJ2-3
v_call: TRBV6-4
clone_size: few
d_call: TRBD2
cdr3_aa: CASSLTGGDTQYF
cdr3_nt: TGTGCCAGCAGTCTTACGGGGGGAGATACGCAGTATTTT

j_call: TRBJ2-3
v_call: TRBV6-1
clone_size: -
d_call: TRBD2
cdr3_aa: CASGLAGTDTQYF
cdr3_nt: TGTGCCAGCGGTCTAGCGGGCACAGATACGCAGTATTTT

j_call: TRBJ1-1
v_call: TRBV5-6
clone_size: -
d_call: -
cdr3_aa: CASSFRGYTEAFF
cdr3_nt: TGTGCCAGCAGCTTCCGCGGGTACACTGAAGCTTTCTTT

j_call: TRBJ2-1
v_call: TRBV6-1
clone_size: -
d_call: TRBD1
cdr3_aa: CASSAKGQGSYNEQFF
cdr3_nt: TGTGCCAGCAGTGCGAAGGGACAGGGATCCTACAATGAGCAGTTCTTC

j_call: TRBJ2-5
v_call: TRBV6-5
clone_size: once
d_call: TRBD1
cdr3_aa: CASAAGGLETQYF
cdr3_nt: TGTGCCAGCGCTGCAGGGGGTTTGGAGACCCAGTACTTC

j_call: TRBJ1-3
v_call: TRBV19
clone_size: -
d_call: -
cdr3_aa: CASTSVQGAGNTIYF
cdr3_nt: -

j_call: TRBJ1-2
v_call: TRBV5-1
clone_size: -
d_call: -
cdr3_aa: CASSLAGNYGYTF
cdr3_nt: TGCGCCAGCAGCTTGGCAGGAAACTATGGCTACACCTTC

j_call: TRBJ1-2
v_call: TRBV2
clone_size: once
d_call: TRBD1
cdr3_aa: CASTPDRGYGYTF
cdr3_nt: TGTGCCAGCACTCCGGACAGGGGCTATGGCTACACCTTC

j_call: TRBJ2-1
v_call: TRBV5-4
clone_size: -
d_call: -
cdr3_aa: CASSLVAGSEFF
cdr3_nt: TGTGCCAGCAGCTTGGTCGCAGGGTCGGAGTTCTTC

j_call: TRBJ2-2
v_call: TRBV28
clone_size: -
d_call: TRBD1
cdr3_aa: CASWGRDSHAGELFF
cdr3_nt: TGTGCCAGCTGGGGCCGGGACAGCCACGCCGGGGAGCTGTTTTTT